This is a list of T cell receptor beta chains from one sample in a study of blood T cell repertoires in COVID-19. Some clones are missing from TCRdb's copy, which holds only in-frame ones; the method was immunoSEQ multiplex PCR. The repertoire holds roughly 200,000 clones, with roughly 90% as singletons. Sequencing input: peripheral blood. The origin of the receptors is a man between 18 and 35 years old with active or convalescent COVID-19. The CDR3 runs from the conserved cysteine through the conserved F or W. D genes are given only for firm matches. Clone sizes are given selectively: once, few, many, or a class where the clone is expanded.

DNA	CDR3	size	length	V	D	J
TGTGCCACTAGACAGGGGAGTAGGACTGGAAACACCATATATTTT	CATRQGSRTGNTIYF	-	15	TRBV6-5	TRBD1	TRBJ1-3
TGTGCCAGCAGCTTGATAGGGGACACAGATACGCAGTATTTT	CASSLIGDTDTQYF	-	14	TRBV5-4	-	TRBJ2-3
TGTGCCAGCAGTCCCCAGGGGGCCACGGTCTTT	CASSPQGATVF	-	11	TRBV12-3/TRBV12-4	TRBD1	TRBJ1-1
TGTGCCAGCAGTTGGACAGCAACTAATGAAAAACTGTTTTTT	CASSWTATNEKLFF	once	14	TRBV2	-	TRBJ1-4
TGTGCCAGCAGCTCCATGAGCGGGGGGGCTACTCAAGAGACCCAGTACTTC	CASSSMSGGATQETQYF	-	17	TRBV5-4	TRBD2	TRBJ2-5
TGTGCCAGCAGCTCTCAGGGTTCCGGTGGCTACACCTTC	CASSSQGSGGYTF	once	13	TRBV7-8	-	TRBJ1-2
TGTGCCAGCAGCTCGGATCTAGCGGGAGCCTACAATGAGCAGTTCTTC	CASSSDLAGAYNEQFF	-	16	TRBV5-6	TRBD2	TRBJ2-1
TGTGCCAGCAGTTACTCGATTGGGCCTCTCTCCTACGAGCAGTACTTC	CASSYSIGPLSYEQYF	-	16	TRBV6-6	-	TRBJ2-7
TGTGCCAGCAGCTTGGGGGCAGGGAAGGGCTACACCTTC	CASSLGAGKGYTF	-	13	TRBV28	-	TRBJ1-2
TGTGCCACCAGTGATTTGACGGGGGGGGGAGATACGCAGTATTTT	CATSDLTGGGDTQYF	-	15	TRBV24-1	TRBD2	TRBJ2-3
TGTGCCAGCAGCCCCAGACAACAGGGGGCTGTTGAAAAACTGTTTTTT	CASSPRQQGAVEKLFF	-	16	TRBV7-9	TRBD1	TRBJ1-4
TGCGCCAGCAGCTTGGGGCTAGCGGGAGGCCAGGCCGGGGAGCTGTTTTTT	CASSLGLAGGQAGELFF	-	17	TRBV5-1	TRBD2	TRBJ2-2
TGCAGCGTTTCGACAGGGGGTGACTATGGCTACACCTTC	CSVSTGGDYGYTF	-	13	TRBV29-1	TRBD1	TRBJ1-2
TGTGCCAGCAGCCAGAATAGCGGGCTTAACAATGAGCAGTTCTTC	CASSQNSGLNNEQFF	-	15	TRBV5-4	TRBD2	TRBJ2-1
TGTGCCAGCAGCGTAGCAGGGTCTGGAAACACCATATATTTT	CASSVAGSGNTIYF	-	14	TRBV9	-	TRBJ1-3
TGTGCCAGCAGCTTAGACCCAGGGTCCTACAATGAGCAGTTCTTC	CASSLDPGSYNEQFF	-	15	TRBV7-9	-	TRBJ2-1